A selection of T cell receptor beta chains follows, all from one sample in a study of neurological immune-mediated disorders. TCRdb reanalysed the 5' RACE reads using MiXCR and keeps one entry per CDR3 protein. The table records about 66,000 distinct CDR3 sequences, around 3.9% of them present only once. What was sequenced was PBMCs. These receptor sequences come from a man aged 30 to 45 with multiple sclerosis. Both conserved end residues are part of each CDR3. The D gene is left open where the match is weak. Clone size is not always given. Where it is, it says once, few, many or a class for expanded clones.

CDR3 length	J gene	clone size	D gene	V gene	CDR3 DNA	CDR3 protein
15	TRBJ2-1	many	TRBD2	TRBV6-5	TGTGCCACCAAGTCGGAGCGGGGGGCCTACAATGAGCAGTTCTTC	CATKSERGAYNEQFF
17	TRBJ2-2	many	TRBD2	TRBV5-1	TGCGCCAGCAGCTTGATCAGCGGGGGAGGCAGCACCGGGGAGCTGTTTTTT	CASSLISGGGSTGELFF
13	TRBJ2-7	many	NA	TRBV2	TGTGCCTCCAGGGAGTGGGGGGGCCTCAAGCAGTACTTC	CASREWGGLKQYF
14	TRBJ2-7	many	TRBD1	TRBV5-1	TGCGCCAGCAGCTTGGGTGACAGGGATCGGGAGCAGTACTTC	CASSLGDRDREQYF
15	TRBJ2-5	many	NA	TRBV7-9	TGTGCCAGCAGCTTAACCTTGAGGGGCGGGGAGACCCAGTACTTC	CASSLTLRGGETQYF
14	TRBJ1-5	NA	TRBD1	TRBV27	TGTGCCAGCAGTCCCCGACAGGGGGATCAGCCCCAGAATTTT	CASSPRQGDQPQNF
18	TRBJ2-1	many	NA	TRBV4-1	TGCGCCAGCAGCCAATTTTATCCGGACAGCAGCTCCTACAATGAGCAGTTCTTC	CASSQFYPDSSSYNEQFF
15	TRBJ2-2	many	NA	TRBV4-3	TGCGCCAGCAGCCAAGATTTTATGGGTTCCGGGGAGCTGTTTTTT	CASSQDFMGSGELFF
13	TRBJ2-7	many	NA	TRBV2	TGTGCCAGCAAACTAGGGACTTCCTACGAGCAGTACTTC	CASKLGTSYEQYF
15	TRBJ2-5	many	NA	TRBV5-1	TGCGCCAGCAGCTTGGCGTCCTGGGCGGAAGAGACCCAGTACTTC	CASSLASWAEETQYF
13	TRBJ2-7	many	NA	TRBV7-2	TGTGCCAGCAGCTTAAGGCAGGGTTACGAGCAGTACTTC	CASSLRQGYEQYF
13	TRBJ2-5	few	NA	TRBV19	TGTGCCAGTAGGGGCAGGGGACAAGAGACCCAGTACTTC	CASRGRGQETQYF
13	TRBJ2-5	many	NA	TRBV20-1	TGCAGTGCTAGAGATCCCCTTTACGAGACCCAGTACTTC	CSARDPLYETQYF
14	TRBJ2-3	many	TRBD1	TRBV28	TGTGCCAGCAGGACGACAGGGAACACAGATACGCAGTATTTT	CASRTTGNTDTQYF